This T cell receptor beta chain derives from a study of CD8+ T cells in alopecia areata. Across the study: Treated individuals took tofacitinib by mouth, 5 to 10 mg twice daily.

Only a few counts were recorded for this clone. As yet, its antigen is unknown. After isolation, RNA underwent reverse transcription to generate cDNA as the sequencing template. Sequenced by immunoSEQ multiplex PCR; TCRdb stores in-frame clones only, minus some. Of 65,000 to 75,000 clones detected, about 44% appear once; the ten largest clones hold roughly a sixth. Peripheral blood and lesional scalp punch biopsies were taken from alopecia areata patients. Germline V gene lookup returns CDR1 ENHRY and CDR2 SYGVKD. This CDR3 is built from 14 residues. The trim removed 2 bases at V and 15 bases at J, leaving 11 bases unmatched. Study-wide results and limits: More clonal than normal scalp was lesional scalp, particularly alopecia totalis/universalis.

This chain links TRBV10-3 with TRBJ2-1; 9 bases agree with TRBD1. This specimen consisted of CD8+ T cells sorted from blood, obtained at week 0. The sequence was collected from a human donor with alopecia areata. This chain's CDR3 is CAISEGLRGQGVFF. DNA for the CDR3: TGTGCCATCAGTGAGGGGCTGAGGGGACAGGGAGTGTTCTTC.